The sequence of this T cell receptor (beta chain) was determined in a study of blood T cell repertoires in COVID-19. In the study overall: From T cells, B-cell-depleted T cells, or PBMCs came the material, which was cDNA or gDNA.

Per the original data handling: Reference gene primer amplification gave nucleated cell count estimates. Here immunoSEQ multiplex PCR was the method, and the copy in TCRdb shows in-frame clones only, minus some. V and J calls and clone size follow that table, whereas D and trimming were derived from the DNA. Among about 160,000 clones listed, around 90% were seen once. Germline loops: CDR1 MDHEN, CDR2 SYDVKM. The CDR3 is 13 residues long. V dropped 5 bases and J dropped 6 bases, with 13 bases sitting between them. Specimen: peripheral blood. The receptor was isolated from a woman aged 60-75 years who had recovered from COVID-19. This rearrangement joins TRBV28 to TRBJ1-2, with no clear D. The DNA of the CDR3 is TGTGCCAGCAGTCCGAGAGGGAGCGATGGCTACACCTTC. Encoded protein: CASSPRGSDGYTF.